This T cell receptor beta chain was sequenced during a study of memory CD4+ T cells and cytomegalovirus serostatus (dated by TCRdb to the late 2010s). For context, the study as a whole: The cohort included roughly 33 healthy adults from Belgium, of whom 9 were CMV seropositive and some 24 were CMV seronegative. To replicate a published TCR-based CMV serostatus classifier, the researchers sequenced the CD4+ memory TCRbeta repertoires of a Belgian cohort whose cytomegalovirus serostatus was known. General findings and caveats noted by the study authors: For predicting CMV serostatus, the median bootstrapped AUC was about 0.96 using the original framework and 0.91 using a US-trained random forest. Unlike the original study, which covered naive and memory CD4+ and CD8+ populations, the Belgian study sequenced only CD4+CD45RO+ memory cells. Among the 160 or so previously reported CMV-associated TCRbeta sequences, approximately 67 showed up in the CD4+ memory repertoires, with each one found in between one and five individuals. A median bootstrapped AUC of 0.95 with a 95% CI of 0.76-1.00 was achieved on the Belgian cohort by the original-framework classifier. The results were interpreted as suggesting that the CMV-associated TCR signature is largely present in the CD4+ memory repertoire.

Genomic DNA was extracted from sorted cells with the Quick-DNA Microprep Kit. TCRbeta DNA was amplified with the immunoSEQ hsTCRbeta kit following the manufacturer's protocol. An Illumina MiSeq instrument was used to sequence the TCRbeta libraries. The paper's data handling went like this. After out-of-frame sequences were removed, 2,204,828 distinct TCRbeta sequences remained, averaging about 61,000 per individual. Each individual was scored by the count of fewer than 200 previously reported CMV-associated TCRbeta sequences and the total productive distinct TCRbeta count. A beta-binomial model was reimplemented in Python, and scikit-learn random forests with default parameters were trained on data from the US cohort. Classifier performance on the Belgian cohort was summarized as median AUC with percentile confidence intervals calculated over 10,000 bootstrap iterations. TCRdb provides this immuneACCESS table in a form limited to in-frame rearrangements. Some clones are lacking; in checked studies, under half of them reflect an unresolved V gene, and why the rest are absent is not known. V, J and clone size reflect that table, while D and trimming were determined from the DNA. In all, the sample holds 80,000 to 100,000 clones, and 80% of those were seen once. The ten largest clones capture around 3.6% of the sample.

A FACSAria II was used to sort memory CD4+ T cells, defined as single viable CD3+CD4+CD8-CD45RO+ cells. CMV serostatus was determined using a Roche Elecsys assay that detects serum IgG against CMV pp150, pp28, p38 and p52. Once the samples were thawed, total CD4+ T cells were enriched through positive selection using CD4 magnetic microbeads. The samples came from a different study that was designed specifically to examine the CD4+ T cell memory repertoire. Peripheral blood mononuclear cells were isolated and cryopreserved according to standard operating procedures, and serum was kept at -80 degrees C. The staining used CD3-PerCP (BW264/56), CD4-APC (RPA-T4), CD45RO-PE (UCHT1) and CD8-Pacific Orange (3B5) antibodies, and Sytox blue was used to exclude non-viable cells. CDR1 is given as SGHRS and CDR2 as YFSETQ, both from the germline V gene. Counted from cysteine to phenylalanine, this CDR3 has 15 amino acids. Only the CDR3 portion is preserved as DNA: 45 bases, with reading frame beginning at the first base. Trimming takes 2 bases from V and 5 bases from J, and the germline ends sit 17 bases apart.

This clone was recorded once. Its antigen remains undetermined. The record has no base qualities; no much larger clone is one base away. The source is an adult in good health and CMV-seropositive. The V and J segments used are TRBV5-1 and TRBJ2-7, and perhaps TRBD1 as D gene, on 6 matching bases. The specimen was memory CD4+ T cells from blood. The DNA sequence is TGCGCCAGCAGCTTACAGGGTATTCCATCCGACGAGCAGTACTTC. This codes for CASSLQGIPSDEQYF.